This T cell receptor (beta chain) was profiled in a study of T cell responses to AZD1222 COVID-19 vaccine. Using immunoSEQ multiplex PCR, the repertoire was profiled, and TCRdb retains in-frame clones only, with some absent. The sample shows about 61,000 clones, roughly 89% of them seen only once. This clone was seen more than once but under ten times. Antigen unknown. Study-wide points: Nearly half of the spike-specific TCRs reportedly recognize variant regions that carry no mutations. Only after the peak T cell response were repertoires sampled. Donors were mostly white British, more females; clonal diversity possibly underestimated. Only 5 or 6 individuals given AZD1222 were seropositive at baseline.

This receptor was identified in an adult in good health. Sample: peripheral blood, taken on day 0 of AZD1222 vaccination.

DNA for the CDR3: TGTGCCAGCAGCAAAGGCGGGAGTGAAGCTTTCTTT. Its protein is CASSKGGSEAFF. The chain carries TRBV7-8 and TRBJ1-1; D not resolved. V was cut by 5 bases and J by 7 bases, with 11 bases left in between. The germline V gene encodes CDR1 SGHVS and CDR2 FQNEAQ. This CDR3 spans 12 amino acids.